Described below is a single T cell receptor beta chain sequence and its context. Its cognate antigen is unknown. This sample was taken from a study of cytomegalovirus exposure and HLA in healthy donors. The PCR used 60 Vbeta and 13 Jbeta primers. The table came from immunoSEQ multiplex PCR; TCRdb's copy has only in-frame clones and leaves some out. The repertoire holds 100,000 to 150,000 clones, with roughly 85% as singletons. Germline loops: CDR1 SGHRS, CDR2 YFSETQ. The CDR3 is 14 residues long. Losses at the gene ends were 5 bases for V and 4 bases for J; bases not matched to a gene: 7. Whole-study findings and limits: Indistinguishable V segments, including TRBV6-2 and TRBV6-3, were excluded. Sequences of the TCR beta chain were said to predict the HLA-A and HLA-B alleles of most subjects accurately.

The source material was PBMCs. The chain recombines TRBV5-1 with TRBJ2-3, with 7 bases identical to TRBD2. The TCR sequence derives from a boy between 10 and 17 years old in good health and CMV-seronegative. The CDR3, as DNA: TGCGCCAGCAGTGGGGCTAGCGGCGCAGATACGCAGTATTTT. Translating gives CASSGASGADTQYF.